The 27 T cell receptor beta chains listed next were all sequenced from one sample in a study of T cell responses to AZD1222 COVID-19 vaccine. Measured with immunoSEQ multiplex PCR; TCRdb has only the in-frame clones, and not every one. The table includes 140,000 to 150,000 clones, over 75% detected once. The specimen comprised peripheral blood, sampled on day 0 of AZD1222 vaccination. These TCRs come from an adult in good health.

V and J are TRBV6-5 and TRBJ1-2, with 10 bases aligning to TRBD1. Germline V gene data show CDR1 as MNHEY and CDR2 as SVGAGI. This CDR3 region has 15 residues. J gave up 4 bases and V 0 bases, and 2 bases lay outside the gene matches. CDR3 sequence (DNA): TGTGCCAGCAGTTACTCCGGACAGGGGGTCTATGGCTACACCTTC. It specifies CASSYSGQGVYGYTF.

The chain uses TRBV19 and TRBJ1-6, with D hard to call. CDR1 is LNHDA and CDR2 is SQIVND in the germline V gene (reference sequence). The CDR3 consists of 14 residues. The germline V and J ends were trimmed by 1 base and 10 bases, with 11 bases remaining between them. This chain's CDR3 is CASSIAGSPSPLHF. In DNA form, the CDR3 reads TGTGCCAGTAGTATAGCCGGGAGCCCATCACCCCTCCACTTT.

The CDR3 nucleotides read TGTGCCAGCAGCCACCTCGAGGCAGCCGATGGCTACACCTTC. Protein product: CASSHLEAADGYTF. The V and J genes are TRBV3-1 (or the pseudogene TRBV3-2) and TRBJ1-2, with no clear D. The CDR3 length is 14 residues. CDR1 is LGHDT and CDR2 is YNNKEL in the germline V gene (reference sequence). V dropped 3 bases and J dropped 6 bases, with 14 bases sitting between them.

CDR3 loop: CASSRGQEIYEQYF. In nucleotides, the CDR3 is TGCGCCAGCAGCCGGGGACAGGAGATCTACGAGCAGTACTTC. The chain combines TRBV5-1 with TRBJ2-7; TRBD1 matches 8 bases. CDR3 size: 14 residues. CDR1 SGHRS and CDR2 YFSETQ come from the germline V gene. V gave up 4 bases and J gave up 3 bases; unmatched junction bases: 6.

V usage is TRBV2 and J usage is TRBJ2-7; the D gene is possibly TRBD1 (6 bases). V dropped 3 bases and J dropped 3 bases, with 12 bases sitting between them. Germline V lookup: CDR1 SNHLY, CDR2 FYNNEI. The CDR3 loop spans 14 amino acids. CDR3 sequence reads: CASSDWGRIYEQYF. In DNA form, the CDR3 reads TGTGCCAGCAGTGACTGGGGGCGCATCTACGAGCAGTACTTC.

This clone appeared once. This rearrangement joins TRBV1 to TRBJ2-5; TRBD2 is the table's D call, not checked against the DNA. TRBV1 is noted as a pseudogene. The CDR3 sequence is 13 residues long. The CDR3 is CTSSQFGEETQYF. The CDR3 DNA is TGCACCAGCAGCCAGTTCGGAGAAGAGACCCAGTACTTC.

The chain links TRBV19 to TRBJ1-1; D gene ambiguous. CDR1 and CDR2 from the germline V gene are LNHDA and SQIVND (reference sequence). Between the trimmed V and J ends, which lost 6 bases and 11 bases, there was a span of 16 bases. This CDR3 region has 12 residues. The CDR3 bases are TGTGCCAGTAGCTTAACCTTGCCCGGGGCTTTCTTT. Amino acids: CASSLTLPGAFF.

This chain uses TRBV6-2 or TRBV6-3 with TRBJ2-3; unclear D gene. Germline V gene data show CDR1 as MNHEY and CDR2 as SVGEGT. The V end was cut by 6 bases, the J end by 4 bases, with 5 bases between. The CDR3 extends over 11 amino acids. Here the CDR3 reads CASSVADTQYF. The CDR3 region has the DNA TGTGCCAGCAGCGTTGCAGATACGCAGTATTTT.

The DNA of the CDR3 is TGTGCCAGCAACGAGGGGCGAAGACAGCCCCAGCATTTT. Translation: CASNEGRRQPQHF. This chain joins TRBV6-5 and TRBJ1-5; maybe TRBD1 (5 bases). The CDR3 spans 13 residues. Germline V gene lookup returns CDR1 MNHEY and CDR2 SVGAGI. Trimming shortened V by 7 bases and J by 7 bases, and 14 bases separated the two germline ends.

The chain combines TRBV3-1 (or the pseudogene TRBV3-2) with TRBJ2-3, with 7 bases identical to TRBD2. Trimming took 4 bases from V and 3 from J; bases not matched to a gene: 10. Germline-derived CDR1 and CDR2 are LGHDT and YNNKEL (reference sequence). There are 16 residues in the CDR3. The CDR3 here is CASSPTLQGGTDTQYF. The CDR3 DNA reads TGTGCCAGCAGCCCAACCCTCCAGGGAGGGACAGATACGCAGTATTTT.

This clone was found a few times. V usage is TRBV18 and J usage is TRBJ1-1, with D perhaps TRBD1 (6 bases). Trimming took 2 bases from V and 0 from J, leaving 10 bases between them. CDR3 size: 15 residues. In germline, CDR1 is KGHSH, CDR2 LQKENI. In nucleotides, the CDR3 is TGTGCCAGCTCACCAAGGACAGATATGAACACTGAAGCTTTCTTT. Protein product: CASSPRTDMNTEAFF. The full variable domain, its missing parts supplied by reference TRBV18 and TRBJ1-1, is NAGVMQNPRHLVRRRGQEARLRCSPMKGHSHVYWYRQLPEEGLKFMVYLQKENIIDESGMPKERFSAEFPKEGPSILRIQQVVRGDSAAYFCASSPRTDMNTEAFFGQGTRLTVV.

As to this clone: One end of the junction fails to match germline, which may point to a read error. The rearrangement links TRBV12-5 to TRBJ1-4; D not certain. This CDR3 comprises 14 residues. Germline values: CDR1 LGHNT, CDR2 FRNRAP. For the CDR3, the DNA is TGTGCTAGTGGGTTGGGTGATCCTAATGAAAAACTGTTTTTT. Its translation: CASGLGDPNEKLFF.

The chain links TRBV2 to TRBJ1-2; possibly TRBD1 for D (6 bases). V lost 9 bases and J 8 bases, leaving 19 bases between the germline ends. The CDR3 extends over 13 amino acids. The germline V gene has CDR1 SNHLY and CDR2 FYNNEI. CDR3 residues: CARDRTEKRGYTF. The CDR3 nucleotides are TGTGCCAGAGACAGGACCGAAAAAAGGGGCTACACCTTC.

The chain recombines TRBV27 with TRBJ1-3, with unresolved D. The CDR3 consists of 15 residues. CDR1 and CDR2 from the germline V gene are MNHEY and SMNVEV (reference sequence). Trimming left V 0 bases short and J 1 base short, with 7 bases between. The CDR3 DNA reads TGTGCCAGCAGTTTATCGTCCCTTTCTGGAAACACCATATATTTT. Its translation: CASSLSSLSGNTIYF.

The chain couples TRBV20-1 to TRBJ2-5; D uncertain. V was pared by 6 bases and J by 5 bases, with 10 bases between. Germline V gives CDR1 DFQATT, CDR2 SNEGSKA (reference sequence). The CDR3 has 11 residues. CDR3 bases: TGCAGTGCCTCACTGGGGGAGACCCAGTACTTC. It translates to CSASLGETQYF.

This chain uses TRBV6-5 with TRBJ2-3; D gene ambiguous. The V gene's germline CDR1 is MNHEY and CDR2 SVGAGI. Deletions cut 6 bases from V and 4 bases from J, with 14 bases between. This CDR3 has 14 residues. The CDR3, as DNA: TGTGCCAGCAGATTCACCCCATCGGCAGATACGCAGTATTTT. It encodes CASRFTPSADTQYF.

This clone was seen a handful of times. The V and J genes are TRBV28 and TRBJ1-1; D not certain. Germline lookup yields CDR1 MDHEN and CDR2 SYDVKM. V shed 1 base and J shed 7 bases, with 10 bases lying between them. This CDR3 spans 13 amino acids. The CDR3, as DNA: TGTGCCAGCAGTTTATCCAGGAACCATGAAGCTTTCTTT. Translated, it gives CASSLSRNHEAFF.

The CDR3 DNA reads TGTGCCAGCAGTTCGCGACTAGCGGGTTTATCATCAGATACGCAGTATTTT. Protein sequence: CASSSRLAGLSSDTQYF. This sequence joins TRBV27 and TRBJ2-3, with TRBD2 matching over 10 bases. CDR1 is MNHEY, CDR2 SMNVEV, per germline (reference sequence). The CDR3 runs to 17 residues. Unmatched junction bases numbered 11, after V lost 4 bases and J lost 4 bases.

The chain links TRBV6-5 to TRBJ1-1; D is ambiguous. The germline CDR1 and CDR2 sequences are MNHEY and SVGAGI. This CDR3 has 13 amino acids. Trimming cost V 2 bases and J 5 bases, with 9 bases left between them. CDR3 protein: CASSYVSETEAFF. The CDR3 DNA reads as TGTGCCAGCAGTTACGTTTCGGAAACTGAAGCTTTCTTT.

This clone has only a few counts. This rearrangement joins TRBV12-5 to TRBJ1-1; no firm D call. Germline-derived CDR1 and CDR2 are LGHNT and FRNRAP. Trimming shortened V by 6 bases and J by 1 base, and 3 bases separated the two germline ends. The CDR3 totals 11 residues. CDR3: CASGENTEAFF. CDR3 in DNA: TGTGCTAGTGGAGAGAACACTGAAGCTTTCTTT.

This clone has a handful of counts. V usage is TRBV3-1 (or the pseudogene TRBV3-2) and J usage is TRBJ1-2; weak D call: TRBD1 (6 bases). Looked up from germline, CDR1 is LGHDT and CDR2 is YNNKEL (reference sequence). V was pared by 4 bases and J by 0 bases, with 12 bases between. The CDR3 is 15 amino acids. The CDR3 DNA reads TGTGCCAGCAGCCGAGCAGGGGATACTAACTATGGCTACACCTTC. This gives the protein CASSRAGDTNYGYTF.

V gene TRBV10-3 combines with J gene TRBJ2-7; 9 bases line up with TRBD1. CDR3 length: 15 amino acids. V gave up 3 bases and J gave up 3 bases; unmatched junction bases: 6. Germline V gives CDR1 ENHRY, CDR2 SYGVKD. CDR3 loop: CAISEPGQGNYEQYF. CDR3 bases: TGTGCCATCAGTGAACCGGGACAGGGCAACTACGAGCAGTACTTC.

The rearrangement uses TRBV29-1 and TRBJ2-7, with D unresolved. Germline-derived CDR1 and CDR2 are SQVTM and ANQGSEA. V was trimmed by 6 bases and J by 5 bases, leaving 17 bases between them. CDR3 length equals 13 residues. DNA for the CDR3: TGCAGCGTCGCCGGGCCAGGTCGGGACGAGCAGTACTTC. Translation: CSVAGPGRDEQYF.

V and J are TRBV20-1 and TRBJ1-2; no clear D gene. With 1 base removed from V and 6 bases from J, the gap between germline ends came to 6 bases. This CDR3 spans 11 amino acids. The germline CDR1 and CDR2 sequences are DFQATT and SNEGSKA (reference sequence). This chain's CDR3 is CSARGGDGYTF. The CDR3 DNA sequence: TGCAGTGCTAGAGGTGGGGATGGCTACACCTTC.

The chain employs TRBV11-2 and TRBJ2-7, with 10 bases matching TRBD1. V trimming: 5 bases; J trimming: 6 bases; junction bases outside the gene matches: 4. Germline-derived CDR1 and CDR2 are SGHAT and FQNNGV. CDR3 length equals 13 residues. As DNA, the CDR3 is TGTGCCAGCAGCCATGGGACAGGGGTCGAGCAGTACTTC. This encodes CASSHGTGVEQYF.

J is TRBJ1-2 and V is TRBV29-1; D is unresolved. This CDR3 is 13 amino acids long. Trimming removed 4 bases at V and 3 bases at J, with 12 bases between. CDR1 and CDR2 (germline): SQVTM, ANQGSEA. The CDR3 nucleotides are TGCAGCGTTGCCCGGGCGTCTGACTATGGCTACACCTTC. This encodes CSVARASDYGYTF.

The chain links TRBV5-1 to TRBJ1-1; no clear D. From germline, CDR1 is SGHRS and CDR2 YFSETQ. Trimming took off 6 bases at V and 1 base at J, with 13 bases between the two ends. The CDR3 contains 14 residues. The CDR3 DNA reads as TGCGCCAGCACCCTGGCCCTTGGGAACACTGAAGCTTTCTTT. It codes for CASTLALGNTEAFF. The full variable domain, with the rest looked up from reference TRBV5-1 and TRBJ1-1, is KAGVTQTPRYLIKTRGQQVTLSCSPISGHRSVSWYQQTPGQGLQFLFEYFSETQRNKGNFPGRFSGRQFSNSRSEMNVSTLELGDSALYLCASTLALGNTEAFFGQGTRLTVV.